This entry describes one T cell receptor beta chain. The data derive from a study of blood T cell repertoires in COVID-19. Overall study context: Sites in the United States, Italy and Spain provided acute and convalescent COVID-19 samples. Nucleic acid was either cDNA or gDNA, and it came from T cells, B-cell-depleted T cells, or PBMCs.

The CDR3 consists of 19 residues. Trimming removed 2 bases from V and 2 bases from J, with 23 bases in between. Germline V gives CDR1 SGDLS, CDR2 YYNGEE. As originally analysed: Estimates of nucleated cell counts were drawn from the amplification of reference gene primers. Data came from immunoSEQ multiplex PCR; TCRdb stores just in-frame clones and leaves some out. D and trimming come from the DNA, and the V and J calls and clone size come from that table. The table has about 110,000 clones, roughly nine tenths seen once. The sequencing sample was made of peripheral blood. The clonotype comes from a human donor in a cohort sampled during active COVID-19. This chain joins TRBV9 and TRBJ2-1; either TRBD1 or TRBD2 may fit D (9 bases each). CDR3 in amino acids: CASSVRDRVASGTYNEQFF. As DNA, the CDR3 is TGTGCCAGCAGCGTCCGGGACAGGGTGGCTAGCGGGACCTACAATGAGCAGTTCTTC.